This is a list of T cell receptor beta chains from one sample in a study of blood T cells in healthy people across ages. MiXCR, run by TCRdb on the 5' RACE reads, gives a single entry per CDR3 protein. The table includes fewer than 2,000,000 distinct CDR3 sequences, around 42% detected once. The sample comprised blood. The receptor source for this set is a human donor in good health. Each CDR3 is given without its conserved first and last residue. Where a row states a size, it is once, few, many or the class of an expanded clone; other rows omit it.

V,size,CDR3
TRBV7-2,few,ASSLDGTTRIQY
TRBV20-1,-,SARGTSGLLRGQY
TRBV12-3/TRBV12-4,few,ASTNRAGEANYGYT
TRBV12-3/TRBV12-4,-,ASSPGSGGELF
TRBV7-2,-,ASSLVIAGETDTQY
TRBV9,few,ASSAPSLGYT
TRBV5-6,-,TSSRQLYNSPLH
TRBV20-1,-,SAVAGDSTDTQY
TRBV20-1,-,SASIRVYEQY
TRBV20-1,-,SARAIPSSEHGYT
TRBV5-1,few,ASSLDGQTDTDTQY
TRBV7-2,few,ASSLTARGWDYEQY
TRBV9,-,ASSPRDAFSYNSLPH
TRBV20-1,-,SAREGRTQY
TRBV18,-,ASSPDRVITSEAF
TRBV29-1,few,SFRSSYEQY
TRBV28,-,ASSHPTDMNTEAF
TRBV14,-,AGSQYRGASEQY
TRBV5-1,few,ASTSRAGNEQF
TRBV29-1,-,SVEISAGGGYT
TRBV7-3,-,ASSYGQSGTGELF
TRBV20-1,few,SARDPTSGGSSYNEQF
TRBV29-1,few,SVEDTGQESSYEQY
TRBV28,-,ASSFQTGGADTQY
TRBV20-1,-,SLGSPRYGYT
TRBV20-1,-,SARATGQETQY
TRBV7-2,-,ASSLRGEPSEQY
TRBV3-1,-,ASSLRLAEYQETQY
TRBV29-1,few,SVEMSKEGEQY
TRBV4-3,few,ASSLWTGGIYEQY
TRBV20-1,few,SAHRGTEAF
TRBV4-3,few,ASSQDEGTSKGEQF
TRBV6-6,-,ASSYILAGEDTQY
TRBV7-2,-,ASSSPRGFVVYNEQF
TRBV10-3,few,AISEPGRIYGYT
TRBV27,-,ASSLSDVTIRNEQF
TRBV5-1,-,ASSKTDRFYGYT
TRBV20-1,-,SARGVGGVGTDTQY
TRBV28,few,ASSPRTGLDIQY
TRBV14,-,ASSQDLWWTQY
TRBV4-3,few,ASSQGTSGAFSYNEQF
TRBV7-6,few,ASQTPLGFNQPQH
TRBV7-2,-,AGSLAGGTYEQY
TRBV15,-,ATSSRGGFSSYEQY
TRBV20-1,many,SASGTSGVNNEQF